The entry below describes one TCR beta chain. Its antigen is unidentified. The donors were all healthy and Caucasian. The data derive from a study of identical twins. General study findings and limits: Conclusions were drawn cross-sectionally by statistical analysis, without following the same donors. The abundant beta clonotypes from cord blood had fewer insertions, and memory repertoires had none of this. It was possible that invariant MAIT and iNKT cells partly confounded the zero-insertion analyses.

TCRdb fed the 5' RACE reads into MiXCR, producing one record per CDR3 protein. Of about 450,000 distinct CDR3 sequences listed, roughly 18% are singletons. CDR1 is MNHEY, CDR2 SMNVEV, per germline (reference sequence). CDR3 length: 15 amino acids. V was pared by 3 bases and J by 2 bases, with 12 bases between. This chain connects TRBV27 to TRBJ2-3; a possible D gene is TRBD2 (5 bases). Sequences were obtained from naive T cells sorted from blood. This sequence was found in a man aged 50 to 59 in good health. DNA for the CDR3: TGTGCCAGCAGTTTCTTCGGGATGGCCACAGATACGCAGTATTTT. Amino acids: CASSFFGMATDTQYF.